Listed here is a single TCR beta chain. Its specificity is unknown. Sample-barcoded 5' priming and a J-beta primer mix drove a second PCR of roughly 6 to 12 cycles. Through a template-switch adaptor with 12 random nucleotides, each cDNA molecule received a tag. MiXCR, applied by TCRdb to the 5' RACE reads, yields one record per CDR3 protein. The table shows 600,000 to 800,000 distinct CDR3 sequences, with under 65% occurring only once. The sample originates from a study of blood T cells in healthy people across ages. The CDR3 spans 14 residues. V was shortened by 4 bases and J by 0 bases, with 10 bases between the two germline ends. Germline loops: CDR1 MDHEN, CDR2 SYDVKM. Findings and limits, study-wide: Donors of long life had a larger count of naive CD4+ cells and greater diversity than aged donors.

No fewer than 5.5 micrograms of total RNA were isolated from every sample. The clonotype comes from a woman older than 75 in good health. Sequenced: blood. The V and J genes are TRBV28 and TRBJ2-7; D remains unclear. This CDR3 is CASSSRWGSYEQYF. The DNA of the CDR3 is TGTGCCAGCAGTTCTCGATGGGGCTCCTACGAGCAGTACTTC.